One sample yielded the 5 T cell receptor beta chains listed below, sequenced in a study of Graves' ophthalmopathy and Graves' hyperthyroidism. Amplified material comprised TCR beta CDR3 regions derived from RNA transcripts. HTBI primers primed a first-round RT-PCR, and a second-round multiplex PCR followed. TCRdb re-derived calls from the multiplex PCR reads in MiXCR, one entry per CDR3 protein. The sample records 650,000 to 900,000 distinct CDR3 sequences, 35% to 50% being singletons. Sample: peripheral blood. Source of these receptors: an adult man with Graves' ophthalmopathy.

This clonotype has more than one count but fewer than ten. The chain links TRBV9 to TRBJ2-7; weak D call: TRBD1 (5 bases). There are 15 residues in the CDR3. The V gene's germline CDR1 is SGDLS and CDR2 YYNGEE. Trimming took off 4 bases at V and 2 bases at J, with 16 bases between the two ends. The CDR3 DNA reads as TGTGCCAGCAGCCAAGATCTCGACAGAGCCTACGAGCAGTACTTC. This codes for CASSQDLDRAYEQYF.

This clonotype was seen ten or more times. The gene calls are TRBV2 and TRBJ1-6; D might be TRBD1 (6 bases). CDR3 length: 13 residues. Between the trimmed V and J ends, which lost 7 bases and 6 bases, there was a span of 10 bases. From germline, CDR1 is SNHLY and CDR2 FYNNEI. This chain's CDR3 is CASTRTVNSPLHF. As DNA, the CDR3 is TGTGCCAGCACAAGGACAGTTAATTCACCCCTCCACTTT.

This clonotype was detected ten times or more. The CDR3: CASTVRYGYTF. The CDR3 region has the DNA TGTGCCAGCACGGTGAGATATGGCTACACCTTC. This chain joins TRBV2 and TRBJ1-2; no reliable D call. CDR3 size: 11 residues. Per germline, CDR1 SNHLY and CDR2 FYNNEI. Trimming took 7 bases from V and 5 from J, leaving 8 bases between them. Full variable domain (outside the CDR3, taken from reference TRBV2 and TRBJ1-2): EPEVTQTPSHQVTQMGQEVILRCVPISNHLYFYWYRQILGQKVEFLVSFYNNEISEKSEIFDDQFSVERPDGSNFTLKIRSTKLEDSAMYFCASTVRYGYTFGSGTRLTVV.

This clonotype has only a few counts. CDR3 nucleotides: TGTGCCAGCAGGCCAGGGACTAGCTATGGCTACACCTTC. It specifies CASRPGTSYGYTF. V gene TRBV6-1 combines with J gene TRBJ1-2; a possible D gene is TRBD1 (5 bases). This CDR3 is built from 13 residues. Germline-derived CDR1 and CDR2 are MNHNS and SASEGT. V lost 6 bases and J lost 4, with 12 bases in between.

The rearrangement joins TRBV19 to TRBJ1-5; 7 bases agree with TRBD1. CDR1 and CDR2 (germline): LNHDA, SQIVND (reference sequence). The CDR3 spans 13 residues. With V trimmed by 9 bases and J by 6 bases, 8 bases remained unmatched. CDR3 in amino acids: CASRTGAGQPQHF. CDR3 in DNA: TGTGCCAGCCGCACAGGGGCGGGTCAGCCCCAGCATTTT.